The next 10 T cell receptor beta chains were all read from a single sample in a study of T-cell reconstitution after alpha-beta-depleted transplantation in children. Preparation of the TCRbeta library used unique molecular identifiers. TCRdb processed the PCR reads anew with MiXCR; each CDR3 protein has one entry. This sample has 200,000 to 300,000 distinct CDR3 sequences, with about 23% found just once. The sequencing here drew on PBMCs, taken before TCRalphabeta/CD19-depleted stem cell transplant. The receptors were gathered from a girl aged 2-10 years with Fanconi anemia, due to receive a stem cell transplant.

This clonotype was seen a single time. The rearrangement joins TRBV7-3 to TRBJ2-1, with 11 nucleotides matching TRBD2. The CDR3 contains 15 residues. Trimming removed 1 base from V and 14 bases from J; junction bases left unmatched: 10. From germline, CDR1 is SGHTA and CDR2 FQGTGA. DNA for the CDR3: TGTGCCAGCAGCTTAAGTGGCCTAGCGGGAGGACATAAGTTCTTC. This sequence encodes CASSLSGLAGGHKFF. Variable domain in full (rest from reference TRBV7-3 and TRBJ2-1): GAGVSQTPSNKVTEKGKYVELRCDPISGHTALYWYRQSLGQGPEFLIYFQGTGAADDSGLPNDRFFAVRPEGSVSTLKIQRTERGDSAVYLCASSLSGLAGGHKFFGPGTRLTVL.

The genes are TRBV29-1 and TRBJ2-1; 9 positions agree with TRBD1. The CDR3 consists of 15 residues. Trimming at V came to 6 bases and at J to 5 bases, leaving 11 bases not matched to a gene. Germline V gene data show CDR1 as SQVTM and CDR2 as ANQGSEA. Here the CDR3 reads CSVLPGDRAHNEQFF. CDR3 DNA sequence: TGCAGCGTGCTTCCAGGGGACAGGGCCCACAATGAGCAGTTCTTC.

This chain links TRBV7-6 with TRBJ2-2; TRBD1 might be the D (5 bases). The CDR3 has 13 amino acids. CDR1 and CDR2 (germline): SGHVS, FNYEAQ. The CDR3 DNA is TGTGCTAAACAGCTCAGGGCCACCGGGGAGCTGTTTTTT. This sequence encodes CAKQLRATGELFF.

This clonotype was observed a few times. Here the CDR3 DNA reads TGTGCCAGCAGCGATGAACCTGATACGCAGTATTTT. This codes for CASSDEPDTQYF. The chain couples TRBV11-2 to TRBJ2-3; no definite D call. The CDR3 has 12 amino acids. V shed 5 bases and J shed 6 bases, with 9 bases lying between them. CDR1 and CDR2 (germline): SGHAT, FQNNGV.

V and J are TRBV7-2 and TRBJ2-3, with D unresolved. Germline V gene sequence: CDR1 SGHTA, CDR2 FQGNSA. V lost 1 base, J lost 7 bases, and 15 bases lay in between. This CDR3 is built from 15 residues. The CDR3 here is CASSLESRIGNTQYF. CDR3 nucleotides: TGTGCCAGCAGCTTAGAATCCCGGATTGGTAATACGCAGTATTTT.

In its sample, this clonotype was seen many times. This chain connects TRBV29-1 to TRBJ2-1; 7 bases match TRBD2. Trimming cost V 6 bases and J 2 bases; bases outside gene matches: 7. The germline V gene encodes CDR1 SQVTM and CDR2 ANQGSEA. The CDR3 covers 14 residues. This CDR3 reads CSVPWEGTYNEQFF. The DNA for the CDR3 is TGCAGCGTCCCCTGGGAGGGGACCTACAATGAGCAGTTCTTC.

The table lists this clonotype with a few counts. The genes are TRBV15 and TRBJ2-5; 8 bases map to TRBD1. Germline CDR1 is LNHNV and CDR2 is YYDKDF (reference sequence). The CDR3 length is 14 residues. Unmatched junction bases numbered 8, after V lost 7 bases and J lost 4 bases. The CDR3 bases are TGTGCCACCAAGCAGGGGGCGGGGATAGAGACCCAGTACTTC. It codes for CATKQGAGIETQYF.

The chain links TRBV20-1 to TRBJ2-5; the match to TRBD1 covers 9 bases. The CDR3 spans 14 residues. CDR1 and CDR2 from the germline V gene are DFQATT and SNEGSKA (reference sequence). V dropped 7 bases and J dropped 2; count of bases not matched to a gene: 8. CDR3: CSVPTGGPQETQYF. CDR3 bases: TGCAGTGTTCCGACAGGGGGTCCTCAAGAGACCCAGTACTTC.

This clonotype was counted ten times or more. This chain connects TRBV7-2 to TRBJ2-1; weak D call: TRBD2 (5 bases). Germline V lookup: CDR1 SGHTA, CDR2 FQGNSA. V was cut by 5 bases and J by 5 bases, with 19 bases left in between. There are 16 residues in the CDR3. The CDR3 DNA reads as TGTGCCAGCAGCCTCAGACTACCCCCTTTACACAATGAGCAGTTCTTC. Its protein product is CASSLRLPPLHNEQFF.

This clonotype was seen a few times. This chain joins TRBV6-1 and TRBJ2-7; 11 bases agree with TRBD2. The germline V gene has CDR1 MNHNS and CDR2 SASEGT. The CDR3 totals 14 residues. V trimming: 5 bases; J trimming: 3 bases; junction bases outside the gene matches: 3. CDR3 protein: CASSPLAGDYEQYF. Written as DNA, the CDR3 is TGTGCCAGCAGTCCACTAGCGGGGGACTACGAGCAGTACTTC.